These 5 T cell receptor beta chains were all obtained from the same sample, sequenced in a study of yellow fever vaccine responses in identical twins (dated 2018 in TCRdb). The library was built by means of RT-PCR. Sequenced using an Illumina HiSeq 2500. TCRdb reworked the public reads: Q25 trimming with fastp, MiXCR clone assembly, productive beta chains retained. Every entry covers one CDR3 protein and lists the most common genes and DNA from its rows. In this sample the table shows about 16,000 distinct CDR3 sequences, 82% of which occur a single time. In total, the top ten clones hold about 2% of the sample. This specimen consisted of T cells from blood (PBMCs), unsorted or a sorted subset (not recorded which), obtained before or after yellow fever vaccination (not recorded which). The receptors come from a woman aged 18-29 years who received the yellow fever vaccine. Donor details come from another sample of the same person, matched by shared clones.

This chain uses TRBV2 with TRBJ1-1; D is undetermined. This CDR3 comprises 13 residues. Germline V gene data show CDR1 as SNHLY and CDR2 as FYNNEI. The V and J ends lost 6 bases and 3 bases respectively, with 11 bases between them. As DNA, the CDR3 is TGTGCCAGCAGAATCGGCCTGCACACTGAAGCTTTCTTT. This codes for CASRIGLHTEAFF.

The CDR3 loop is CSVYRSGEQYF. Here the CDR3 DNA reads TGCAGCGTATACAGGTCCGGCGAGCAGTACTTC. The V gene is TRBV29-1, the J gene TRBJ2-7, with D perhaps matching TRBD1 (5 bases). Germline lookup yields CDR1 SQVTM and CDR2 ANQGSEA. Trimming took 6 bases from V and 6 from J, leaving 12 bases between them. The CDR3 has 11 amino acids.

V is TRBV9 and J is TRBJ2-7, with TRBD2 identical over 8 bases. The CDR3 is made up of 15 amino acids. Germline values: CDR1 SGDLS, CDR2 YYNGEE. V shed 3 bases, J shed 0 bases, and the junction held 5 bases outside the gene matches. The CDR3 here is CASSAGGGTSYEQYF. CDR3 DNA sequence: TGTGCCAGCAGCGCCGGCGGGGGGACCTCCTACGAGCAGTACTTC.

The V call is TRBV10-3, the J call TRBJ1-1; D is uncertain. Germline CDR1 and CDR2: ENHRY and SYGVKD. CDR3 size: 13 residues. V lost 3 bases and J lost 1, with 6 bases in between. CDR3 in DNA: TGTGCCATCAGTGATGGGCGGAACACTGAAGCTTTCTTT. It translates to CAISDGRNTEAFF.

Regarding this clonotype: A read error may produce the germline difference seen at one junction end. The V gene is TRBV7-7, the J gene TRBJ2-5; no firm D call. In germline, CDR1 is SSHAT, CDR2 FNYEAQ (reference sequence). This CDR3 spans 14 amino acids. CDR3 DNA sequence: TGTGCTAGCAGCTTCGATTTGCAGCAAGAGACCCAGTACTTC. Translation gives CASSFDLQQETQYF.